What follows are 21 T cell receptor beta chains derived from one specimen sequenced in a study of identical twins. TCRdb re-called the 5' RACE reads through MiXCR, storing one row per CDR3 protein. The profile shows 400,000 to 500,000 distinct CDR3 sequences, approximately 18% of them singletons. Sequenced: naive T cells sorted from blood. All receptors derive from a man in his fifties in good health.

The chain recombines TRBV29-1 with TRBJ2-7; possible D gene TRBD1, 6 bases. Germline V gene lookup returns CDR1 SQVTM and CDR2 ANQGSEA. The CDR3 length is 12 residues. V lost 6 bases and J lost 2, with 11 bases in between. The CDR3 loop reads CSVGAGPYEQYF. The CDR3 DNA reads TGCAGCGTGGGGGCAGGACCCTACGAGCAGTACTTC.

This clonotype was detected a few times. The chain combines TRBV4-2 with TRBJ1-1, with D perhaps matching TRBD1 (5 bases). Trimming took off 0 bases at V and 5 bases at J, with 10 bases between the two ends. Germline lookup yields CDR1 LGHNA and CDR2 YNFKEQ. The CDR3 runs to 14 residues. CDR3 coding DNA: TGTGCCAGCAGCCAAGATGGGGGGAGGACTGAAGCTTTCTTT. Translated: CASSQDGGRTEAFF.

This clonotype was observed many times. DNA for the CDR3: TGTGCCAGCACGGCAGGGACCACCGGGGCCAACGTCCTGACTTTC. It codes for CASTAGTTGANVLTF. The genes are TRBV27 and TRBJ2-6; D is possibly TRBD1 or TRBD2 (5 bases each). The germline V and J ends were trimmed by 7 bases and 4 bases, with 14 bases remaining between them. The CDR3 is 15 residues long. Germline CDR1 MNHEY, CDR2 SMNVEV (reference sequence). Full variable domain (missing parts from reference TRBV27 and TRBJ2-6): EAQVTQNPRYLITVTGKKLTVTCSQNMNHEYMSWYRQDPGLGLRQIYYSMNVEVTDKGDVPEGYKVSRKEKRNFPLILESPSPNQTSLYFCASTAGTTGANVLTFGAGSRLTVL.

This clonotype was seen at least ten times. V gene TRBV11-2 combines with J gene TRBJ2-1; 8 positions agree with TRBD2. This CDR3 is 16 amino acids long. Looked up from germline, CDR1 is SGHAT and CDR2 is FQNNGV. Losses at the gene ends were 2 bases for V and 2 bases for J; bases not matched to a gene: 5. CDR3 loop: CASSLRRGVTYNEQFF. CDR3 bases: TGTGCCAGCAGCTTACGGCGGGGGGTCACCTACAATGAGCAGTTCTTC. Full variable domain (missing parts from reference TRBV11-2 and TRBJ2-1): EAGVAQSPRYKIIEKRQSVAFWCNPISGHATLYWYQQILGQGPKLLIQFQNNGVVDDSQLPKDRFSAERLKGVDSTLKIQPAKLEDSAVYLCASSLRRGVTYNEQFFGPGTRLTVL.

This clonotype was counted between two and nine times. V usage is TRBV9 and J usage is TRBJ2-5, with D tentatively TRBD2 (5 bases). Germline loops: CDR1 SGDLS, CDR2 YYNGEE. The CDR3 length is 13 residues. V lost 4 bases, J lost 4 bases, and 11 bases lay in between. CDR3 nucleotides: TGTGCCAGCAGCCCGCAGGCGGGAGAGACCCAGTACTTC. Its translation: CASSPQAGETQYF.

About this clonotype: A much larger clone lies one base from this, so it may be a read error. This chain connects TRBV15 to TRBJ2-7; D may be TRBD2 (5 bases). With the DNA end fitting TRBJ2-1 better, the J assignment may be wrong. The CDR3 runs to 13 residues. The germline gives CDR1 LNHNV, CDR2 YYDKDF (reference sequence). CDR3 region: CATSRDRGYEQFF. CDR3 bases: TGTGCCACCAGCAGAGATCGGGGATACGAGCAGTTCTTC.

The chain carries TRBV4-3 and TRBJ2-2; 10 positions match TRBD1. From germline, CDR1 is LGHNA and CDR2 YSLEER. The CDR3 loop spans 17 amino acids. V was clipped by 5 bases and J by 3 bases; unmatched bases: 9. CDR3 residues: CASSKAIGTGDTGELFF. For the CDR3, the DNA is TGCGCCAGCAGCAAAGCCATCGGGACAGGGGACACCGGGGAGCTGTTTTTT.

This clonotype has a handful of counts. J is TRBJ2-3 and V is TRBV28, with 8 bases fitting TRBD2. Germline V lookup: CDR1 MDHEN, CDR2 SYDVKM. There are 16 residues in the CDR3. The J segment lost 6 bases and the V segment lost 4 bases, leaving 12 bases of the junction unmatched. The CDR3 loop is CASSSPGTSIQDTQYF. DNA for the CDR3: TGTGCCAGCAGTTCACCCGGGACTAGTATTCAGGATACGCAGTATTTT.

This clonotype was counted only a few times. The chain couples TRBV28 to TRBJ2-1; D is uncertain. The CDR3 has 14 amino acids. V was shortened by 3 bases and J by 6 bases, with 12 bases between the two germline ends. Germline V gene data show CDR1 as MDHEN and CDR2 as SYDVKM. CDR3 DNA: TGTGCCAGCAGTTTTAACCCTCTAAGCAATGAGCAGTTCTTC. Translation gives CASSFNPLSNEQFF.

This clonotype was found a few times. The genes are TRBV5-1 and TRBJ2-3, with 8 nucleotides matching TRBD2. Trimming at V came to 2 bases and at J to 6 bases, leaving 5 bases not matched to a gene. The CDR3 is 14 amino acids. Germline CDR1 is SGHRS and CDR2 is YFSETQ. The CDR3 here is CASSFRSSGDTQYF. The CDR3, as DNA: TGCGCCAGCAGCTTTCGGTCTAGCGGGGATACGCAGTATTTT.

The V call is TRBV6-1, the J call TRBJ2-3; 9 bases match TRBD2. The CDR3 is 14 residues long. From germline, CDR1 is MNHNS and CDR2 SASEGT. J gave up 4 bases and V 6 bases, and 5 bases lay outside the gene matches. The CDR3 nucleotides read TGTGCCAGCAGAGAGCGGGGGGCCTCAGATACGCAGTATTTT. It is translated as CASRERGASDTQYF.

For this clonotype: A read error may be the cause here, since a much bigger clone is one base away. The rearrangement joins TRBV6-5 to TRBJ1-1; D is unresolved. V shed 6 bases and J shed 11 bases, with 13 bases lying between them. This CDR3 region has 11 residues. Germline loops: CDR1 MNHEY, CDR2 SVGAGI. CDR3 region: CASRAGLGAFF. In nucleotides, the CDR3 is TGTGCCAGCAGGGCCGGCCTCGGGGCTTTCTTT.

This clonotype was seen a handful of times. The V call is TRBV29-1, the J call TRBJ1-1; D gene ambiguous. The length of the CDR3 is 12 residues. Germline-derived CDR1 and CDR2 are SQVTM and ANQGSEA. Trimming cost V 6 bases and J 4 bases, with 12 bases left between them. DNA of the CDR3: TGCAGCGTGGCCTCGGGGTCCACTGAAGCTTTCTTT. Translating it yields CSVASGSTEAFF. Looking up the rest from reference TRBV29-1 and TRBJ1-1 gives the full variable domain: SAVISQKPSRDICQRGTSLTIQCQVDSQVTMMFWYRQQPGQSLTLIATANQGSEATYESGFVIDKFPISRPNLTFSTLTVSNMSPEDSSIYLCSVASGSTEAFFGQGTRLTVV.

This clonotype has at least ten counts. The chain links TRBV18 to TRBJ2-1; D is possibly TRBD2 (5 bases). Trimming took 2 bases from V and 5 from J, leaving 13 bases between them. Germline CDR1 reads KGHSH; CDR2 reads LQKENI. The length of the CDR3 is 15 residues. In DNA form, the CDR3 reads TGTGCCAGCTCACCAAGGACGGGGAGCCACAATGAGCAGTTCTTC. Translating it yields CASSPRTGSHNEQFF.

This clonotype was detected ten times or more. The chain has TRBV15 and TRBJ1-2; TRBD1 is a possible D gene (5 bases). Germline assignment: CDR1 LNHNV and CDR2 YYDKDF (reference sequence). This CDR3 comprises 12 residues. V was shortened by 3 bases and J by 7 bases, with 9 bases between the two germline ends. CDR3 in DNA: TGTGCCACCAGCAGTGGAAGGGGTGGCTACACCTTC. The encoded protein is CATSSGRGGYTF. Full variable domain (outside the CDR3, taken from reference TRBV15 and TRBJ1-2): DAMVIQNPRYQVTQFGKPVTLSCSQTLNHNVMYWYQQKSSQAPKLLFHYYDKDFNNEADTPDNFQSRRPNTSFCFLDIRSPGLGDTAMYLCATSSGRGGYTFGSGTRLTVV.

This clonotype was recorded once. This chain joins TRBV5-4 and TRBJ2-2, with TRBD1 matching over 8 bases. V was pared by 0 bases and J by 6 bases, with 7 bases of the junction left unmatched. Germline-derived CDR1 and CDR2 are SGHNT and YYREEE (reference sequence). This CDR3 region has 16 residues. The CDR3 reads CASSLVRRGQPGELFF. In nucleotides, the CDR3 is TGTGCCAGCAGCTTGGTGCGCAGGGGGCAGCCCGGGGAGCTGTTTTTT. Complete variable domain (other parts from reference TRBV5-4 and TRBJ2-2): ETGVTQSPTHLIKTRGQQVTLRCSSQSGHNTVSWYQQALGQGPQFIFQYYREEENGRGNFPPRFSGLQFPNYSSELNVNALELDDSALYLCASSLVRRGQPGELFFGEGSRLTVL.

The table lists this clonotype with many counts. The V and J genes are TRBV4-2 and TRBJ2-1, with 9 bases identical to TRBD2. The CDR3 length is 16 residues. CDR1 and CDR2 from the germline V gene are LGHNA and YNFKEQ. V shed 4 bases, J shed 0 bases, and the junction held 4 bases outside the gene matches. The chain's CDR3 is CASSRISGSSYNEQFF. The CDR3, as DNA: TGTGCCAGCAGCCGCATTAGCGGGAGCTCCTACAATGAGCAGTTCTTC.

CDR3 sequence: CAISDVAGGFYTGELFF. CDR3 coding DNA: TGTGCCATCAGTGACGTAGCGGGAGGTTTCTACACCGGGGAGCTGTTTTTT. The genes are TRBV10-3 and TRBJ2-2, with 10 nucleotides matching TRBD2. Germline V lookup: CDR1 ENHRY, CDR2 SYGVKD. The CDR3 extends over 17 amino acids. V gave up 3 bases and J gave up 3 bases; unmatched junction bases: 7.

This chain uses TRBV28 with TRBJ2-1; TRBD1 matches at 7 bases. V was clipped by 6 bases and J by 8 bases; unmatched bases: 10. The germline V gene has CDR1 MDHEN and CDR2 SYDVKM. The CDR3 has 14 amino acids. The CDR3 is CASSVLDRPHEQFF. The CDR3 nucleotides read TGTGCCAGCAGCGTCTTGGACAGGCCCCATGAGCAGTTCTTC.

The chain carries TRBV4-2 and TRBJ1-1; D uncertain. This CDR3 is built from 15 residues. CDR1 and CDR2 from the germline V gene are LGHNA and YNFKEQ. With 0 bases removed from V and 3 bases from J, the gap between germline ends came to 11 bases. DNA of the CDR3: TGTGCCAGCAGCCAAGAATTGGAGGGAGACACTGAAGCTTTCTTT. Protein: CASSQELEGDTEAFF.

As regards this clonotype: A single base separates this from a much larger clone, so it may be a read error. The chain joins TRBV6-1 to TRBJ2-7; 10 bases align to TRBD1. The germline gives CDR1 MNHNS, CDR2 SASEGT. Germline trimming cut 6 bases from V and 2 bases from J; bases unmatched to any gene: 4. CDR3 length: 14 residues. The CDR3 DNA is TGTGCCAGCAGACCGGGACAGGGGACCTACGAGCAGTACTTC. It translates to CASRPGQGTYEQYF.